One sample yielded the 6 T cell receptor beta chains listed below, sequenced in a study of T cell changes during pregnancy in multiple sclerosis. The repertoire was sequenced with immunoSEQ multiplex PCR; TCRdb's copy has only in-frame clones and lacks some. The table lists approximately 50,000 clones, roughly nine tenths of them singletons. This sample comprised CD8+ T cells from peripheral blood mononuclear cells, obtained after pregnancy. The receptors shown here come from a female donor with multiple sclerosis, enrolled in a pregnancy study.

The chain carries TRBV28 and TRBJ1-1; possibly TRBD1 for D (5 bases). V lost 6 bases to trimming and J lost 11 bases, with 19 bases between them. Germline CDR1 is MDHEN and CDR2 is SYDVKM. This CDR3 comprises 13 residues. CDR3 bases: TGTGCCAGCAGACTCAGGGATTTAGCGGCGGCTTTCTTT. It encodes CASRLRDLAAAFF.

This clone was observed a single time. The chain uses TRBV13 and TRBJ1-2; maybe TRBD1 (6 bases). V was pared by 0 bases and J by 4 bases, with 9 bases between. CDR3 length: 14 residues. The germline V gene has CDR1 PRHDT and CDR2 FYEKMQ (reference sequence). The CDR3 protein is CASSLGGGVYGYTF. DNA of the CDR3: TGTGCCAGCAGCTTAGGTGGGGGCGTCTATGGCTACACCTTC.

CDR3 in DNA: TGTGCCAGCATGAGACAAAACCAAGAGACCCAGTACTTC. Its translation is CASMRQNQETQYF. This chain uses TRBV2 with TRBJ2-5; no clear D. Trimming cost V 7 bases and J 0 bases, with 9 bases left between them. The CDR3 extends over 13 amino acids. The germline V gene has CDR1 SNHLY and CDR2 FYNNEI.

The V call is TRBV6-4, the J call TRBJ2-3; a possible D gene is TRBD2 (6 bases). Germline CDR1 reads MRHNA; CDR2 reads SNTAGT. Deletions cut 0 bases from V and 6 bases from J, with 10 bases between. This CDR3 has 14 amino acids. The CDR3 bases are TGTGCCAGCAGTGACTCTAGCGGCGCGGATACGCAGTATTTT. Its translation is CASSDSSGADTQYF.

This chain links TRBV20-1 with TRBJ1-1; D is unresolved. The CDR3 is 11 amino acids. The germline V gene has CDR1 DFQATT and CDR2 SNEGSKA (reference sequence). Trimming removed 2 bases at V and 3 bases at J, with 4 bases between. The CDR3: CSARRDTEAFF. The CDR3 nucleotides read TGCAGTGCTAGACGTGACACTGAAGCTTTCTTT.

The V gene is TRBV13, the J gene TRBJ1-1; 8 nucleotides match TRBD1. CDR3 length equals 15 residues. In germline, CDR1 is PRHDT, CDR2 FYEKMQ (reference sequence). V was pared by 8 bases and J by 7 bases, with 15 bases of the junction left unmatched. As DNA, the CDR3 is TGTGCCAGCCTGCGACTTACGACAGGGGACGGTGAAGCTTTCTTT. Its translation: CASLRLTTGDGEAFF. The full variable domain, rest sourced from reference TRBV13 and TRBJ1-1, is AAGVIQSPRHLIKEKRETATLKCYPIPRHDTVYWYQQGPGQDPQFLISFYEKMQSDKGSIPDRFSAQQFSDYHSELNMSSLELGDSALYFCASLRLTTGDGEAFFGQGTRLTVV.